Presented here are 28 T cell receptor beta chains from one specimen sequenced in a study of beta chain features in type 1 diabetes. These receptors have no identified antigens. Study-wide results and caveats: Moderately but significantly shorter TCRB CDR3s were found in Type 1 diabetes patients in all four CD4+ subsets.

Investigators reverse transcribed all isolated RNA, so they sequenced expressed TCRB transcripts. Clones were sequenced by immunoSEQ multiplex PCR, and TCRdb holds only the in-frame ones, with some missing. The sample yields some 150,000 clones, approximately 8.8% seen once. The sample consisted of central memory CD4+ T cells from blood. These receptors came from a woman aged 25 to 39 with type 1 diabetes.

The rearrangement links TRBV4-3 to TRBJ1-1, with D possibly TRBD1 on 5 matching bases. V shed 0 bases and J shed 0 bases, with 8 bases lying between them. CDR3 length equals 15 residues. Germline V lookup: CDR1 LGHNA, CDR2 YSLEER. The CDR3 protein is CASSQEGALNTEAFF. CDR3 DNA: TGCGCCAGCAGCCAAGAAGGGGCGCTGAACACTGAAGCTTTCTTT.

This clone was observed a few times. The V and J genes are TRBV30 and TRBJ1-2; 7 bases line up with TRBD1. Germline CDR1 reads GTSNPN; CDR2 reads SVGIG (reference sequence). The CDR3 consists of 12 residues. Trimming cost V 2 bases and J 8 bases; bases outside gene matches: 5. For the CDR3, the DNA is TGTGCCTGGAGTACTACAGGGGTCGGCTACACCTTC. It translates to CAWSTTGVGYTF.

Many counts were recorded for this clone. The rearrangement uses TRBV7-9 and TRBJ2-1; 11 positions match TRBD2. The germline V gene has CDR1 SEHNR and CDR2 FQNEAQ (reference sequence). After removal of 5 bases from V and 7 bases from J, the junction contained 13 bases not matched to a gene. The CDR3 contains 17 residues. CDR3 amino acids: CASSPTLAGDVGNEQFF. In DNA form, the CDR3 reads TGTGCCAGCAGCCCAACACTAGCGGGAGATGTCGGTAATGAGCAGTTCTTC.

This chain links TRBV29-1 with TRBJ1-5, with 8 bases identical to TRBD1. Unmatched junction bases numbered 7, after V lost 6 bases and J lost 3 bases. CDR1 and CDR2 from the germline V gene are SQVTM and ANQGSEA. There are 14 residues in the CDR3. Here the CDR3 reads CSVVGTGNNQPQHF. The CDR3 region has the DNA TGCAGCGTCGTTGGGACAGGCAACAATCAGCCCCAGCATTTT.

Of note for this clone: Other DNA sequences from this sample encode an identical CDR3 as well. The chain carries TRBV5-1 and TRBJ2-5; D is undetermined. The germline V gene encodes CDR1 SGHRS and CDR2 YFSETQ. This CDR3 region has 13 residues. The V end lost 0 bases, the J end lost 5 bases, and 8 bases lay between the germline ends. CDR3 loop: CASSLGQFETQYF. The CDR3 DNA reads as TGCGCCAGCAGCTTGGGTCAATTTGAGACCCAGTACTTC.

The chain has TRBV20-1 and TRBJ1-2, with D perhaps matching TRBD1 (6 bases). With 4 bases removed from V and 8 bases from J, the gap between germline ends came to 8 bases. Germline values: CDR1 DFQATT, CDR2 SNEGSKA (reference sequence). This CDR3 has 10 amino acids. The CDR3 DNA reads as TGCAGTGCTACAAGGGGGGGCTACACCTTC. Its translation: CSATRGGYTF.

This clone was seen more than once but under ten times. This chain connects TRBV30 to TRBJ1-2; tentative D call: TRBD1 (6 bases). The germline V and J ends were trimmed by 4 bases and 8 bases, with 17 bases remaining between them. In germline, CDR1 is GTSNPN, CDR2 SVGIG (reference sequence). The CDR3 length is 13 residues. The CDR3, as DNA: TGTGCCTGGAACATACAGGGTCTTCGCGGCTACACCTTC. Residues: CAWNIQGLRGYTF.

The V and J genes are TRBV7-9 and TRBJ2-1, with TRBD2 identical over 9 bases. The length of the CDR3 is 15 residues. J lost 4 bases, V lost 3 bases, and 4 bases had no gene match. The germline V gene encodes CDR1 SEHNR and CDR2 FQNEAQ (reference sequence). The CDR3 bases are TGTGCCAGCAGCTTCCGGAGCGGGGGGTACAATGAGCAGTTCTTC. Amino acid sequence: CASSFRSGGYNEQFF.

V usage is TRBV7-9 and J usage is TRBJ2-7, with D perhaps matching TRBD1 (6 bases). Trimming pared 4 bases from V and 3 bases from J, leaving 10 bases between. Looked up from germline, CDR1 is SEHNR and CDR2 is FQNEAQ (reference sequence). The CDR3 sequence is 13 residues long. CDR3 DNA: TGTGCCAGCAGCTCACAGGGAGACTACGAGCAGTACTTC. Protein: CASSSQGDYEQYF.

This clone was counted between two and nine times. This rearrangement joins TRBV30 to TRBJ1-3; D may be TRBD1 (5 bases). CDR3 length: 14 amino acids. CDR1 is GTSNPN, CDR2 SVGIG, per germline (reference sequence). V dropped 4 bases and J dropped 6 bases, with 16 bases sitting between them. The CDR3 region is CAWTQGLLENTIYF. CDR3 coding DNA: TGTGCCTGGACGCAGGGTCTTTTGGAAAACACCATATATTTT.

This chain uses TRBV4-1 with TRBJ2-5, with D possibly matching TRBD1 (5 bases). Trimming left V 1 base short and J 5 bases short, with 23 bases between. Per germline, CDR1 MGHRA and CDR2 YSYEKL. This CDR3 has 18 amino acids. The chain's CDR3 is CASSQGGRGRTRRETQYF. The CDR3 region has the DNA TGCGCCAGCAGCCAAGGAGGAAGGGGCAGGACCCGGCGGGAGACCCAGTACTTC.

This clone has a handful of counts. The V gene is TRBV7-2, the J gene TRBJ2-7, with 9 nucleotides matching TRBD2. CDR3 length equals 16 residues. V shed 1 base, J shed 2 bases, and the junction held 6 bases outside the gene matches. Germline V gives CDR1 SGHTA, CDR2 FQGNSA. The CDR3 loop reads CASSLVSSGAPYEQYF. CDR3 DNA: TGTGCCAGCAGCTTAGTTTCTAGCGGGGCCCCCTACGAGCAGTACTTC.

Only a few counts were recorded for this clone. V is TRBV7-9 and J is TRBJ2-7, with 7 bases fitting TRBD1. CDR3 length equals 14 residues. V was pared by 5 bases and J by 2 bases, with 6 bases of the junction left unmatched. CDR1 SEHNR and CDR2 FQNEAQ come from the germline V gene (reference sequence). The CDR3 loop is CASSPWTGTYEQYF. The DNA for the CDR3 is TGTGCCAGCAGCCCTTGGACAGGCACCTACGAGCAGTACTTC.

This clone was picked up a small number of times. The V call is TRBV11-1, the J call TRBJ2-1; 11 bases are shared with TRBD2. The V gene end was trimmed by 1 base and the J gene end by 8 bases; junction bases not matched to a gene: 7. The CDR3 length is 16 residues. CDR1 is SGHAT, CDR2 FQDESV, per germline (reference sequence). CDR3 region: CASSLGGSGREHEQFF. The CDR3 region has the DNA TGTGCCAGCAGCTTAGGAGGTAGCGGGAGGGAGCATGAGCAGTTCTTC.

This clone was picked up a small number of times. This sequence joins TRBV4-2 and TRBJ2-7, with TRBD2 matching over 11 bases. Trimming at V came to 0 bases and at J to 3 bases, leaving 7 bases not matched to a gene. CDR1 LGHNA and CDR2 YNFKEQ come from the germline V gene. The CDR3 loop spans 17 amino acids. The CDR3 DNA follows: TGTGCCAGCAGCCAAGAGGCACTAGCGGGAGCGCTCTACGAGCAGTACTTC. This codes for CASSQEALAGALYEQYF.

The chain employs TRBV29-1 and TRBJ1-2; 7 nucleotides agree with TRBD1. The germline V gene has CDR1 SQVTM and CDR2 ANQGSEA. This CDR3 comprises 18 residues. V was clipped by 6 bases and J by 0 bases; unmatched bases: 19. This chain's CDR3 is CSVTPVTDRAPTNYGYTF. The DNA for the CDR3 is TGCAGCGTGACTCCCGTAACAGACAGGGCTCCTACTAACTATGGCTACACCTTC.

This chain uses TRBV7-2 with TRBJ1-2; tentatively, D is TRBD1 (5 bases). V gave up 0 bases and J gave up 6 bases, with 11 bases separating them. The CDR3 has 14 residues. Per germline, CDR1 SGHTA and CDR2 FQGNSA. For the CDR3, the DNA is TGTGCCAGCAGCTTAGCTTCAGGGAGGGATGGCTACACCTTC. Amino acid sequence: CASSLASGRDGYTF.

The chain has TRBV30 and TRBJ1-5; tentatively, D is TRBD1 (6 bases). There are 14 residues in the CDR3. V was shortened by 0 bases and J by 3 bases, with 9 bases between the two germline ends. The germline V gene has CDR1 GTSNPN and CDR2 SVGIG (reference sequence). DNA for the CDR3: TGTGCCTGGAGTGTTGGACAGTTCAATCAGCCCCAGCATTTT. Translated: CAWSVGQFNQPQHF.

In this sample, this clone turned up a few times. This rearrangement joins TRBV23-1 to TRBJ2-1; TRBD2 might be the D (5 bases). TRBV23-1 is assigned to the ORF class and has an uncertain function. V was pared by 6 bases and J by 9 bases, with 15 bases between. This CDR3 spans 13 amino acids. DNA for the CDR3: TGCGCCAGCAGCCAAGATCGGGATCGTGAGCAGTTCTTC. Translation: CASSQDRDREQFF.

The genes are TRBV27 and TRBJ2-3; D may be TRBD2 (5 bases). The V gene's germline CDR1 is MNHEY and CDR2 SMNVEV (reference sequence). The V end lost 6 bases, the J end lost 2 bases, and 12 bases lay between the germline ends. The CDR3 consists of 14 residues. CDR3 protein: CASSRNRDTDTQYF. The CDR3 coding sequence is TGTGCCAGCAGCCGTAACCGGGACACAGATACGCAGTATTTT.

This clone was seen a few times. The chain has TRBV9 and TRBJ1-2; D is perhaps TRBD1 (6 bases). The V and J ends lost 2 bases and 2 bases respectively, with 7 bases between them. The germline V gene has CDR1 SGDLS and CDR2 YYNGEE. The CDR3 spans 13 residues. In DNA, the CDR3 is TGTGCCAGCAGCGTCCAGGGGAACTATGGCTACACCTTC. Amino acids: CASSVQGNYGYTF. The full variable domain, rest sourced from reference TRBV9 and TRBJ1-2, is DSGVTQTPKHLITATGQRVTLRCSPRSGDLSVYWYQQSLDQGLQFLIQYYNGEERAKGNILERFSAQQFPDLHSELNLSSLELGDSALYFCASSVQGNYGYTFGSGTRLTVV.

The V gene is TRBV7-2, the J gene TRBJ2-3, with 9 bases matching TRBD2. The CDR3 runs 15 residues. The germline CDR1 and CDR2 sequences are SGHTA and FQGNSA. The V segment lost 7 bases and the J segment 3 bases; nucleotides outside the gene matches: 8. CDR3 DNA sequence: TGTGCCAGCACTCGCGGGAGGGTGATGACAGATACGCAGTATTTT. Residues: CASTRGRVMTDTQYF.

The chain recombines TRBV9 with TRBJ1-1; tentative D call: TRBD1 (5 bases). CDR3 size: 13 residues. Germline loops: CDR1 SGDLS, CDR2 YYNGEE. Trimming took off 3 bases at V and 11 bases at J, with 17 bases between the two ends. In nucleotides, the CDR3 is TGTGCCAGCAGCGGCGACCCAGGGCTGGAGGCTTTCTTT. As protein: CASSGDPGLEAFF.

The rearrangement uses TRBV7-8 and TRBJ2-1, with 9 nucleotides matching TRBD1. The CDR3 runs 15 residues. Germline trimming cut 3 bases from V and 3 bases from J; bases unmatched to any gene: 3. Per the germline V gene, CDR1 is SGHVS and CDR2 is FQNEAQ. CDR3 coding DNA: TGTGCCAGCAGCTTCCCGGGACAGGGCTACAATGAGCAGTTCTTC. Protein product: CASSFPGQGYNEQFF.

This clone was seen a handful of times. V and J are TRBV9 and TRBJ2-7; no clear D. V was pared by 4 bases and J by 9 bases, with 17 bases between. The CDR3 is 13 residues long. Per germline, CDR1 SGDLS and CDR2 YYNGEE. The CDR3 DNA reads as TGTGCCAGCAGCCCCCGACTGAACAACCCGCAGTACTTC. Translating it yields CASSPRLNNPQYF. The full variable domain, completed using reference TRBV9 and TRBJ2-7, is DSGVTQTPKHLITATGQRVTLRCSPRSGDLSVYWYQQSLDQGLQFLIQYYNGEERAKGNILERFSAQQFPDLHSELNLSSLELGDSALYFCASSPRLNNPQYFGPGTRLTVT.

Many counts were recorded for this clone. The CDR3: CASSSVGAGQPQHF. The CDR3 bases are TGTGCCAGCAGTTCAGTAGGGGCCGGTCAGCCCCAGCATTTT. This sequence joins TRBV28 and TRBJ1-5; perhaps TRBD1 as D (5 bases). Germline values: CDR1 MDHEN, CDR2 SYDVKM. The CDR3 extends over 14 amino acids. V was shortened by 4 bases and J by 6 bases, with 13 bases between the two germline ends.

This clone has at least ten counts. The chain couples TRBV28 to TRBJ1-1; possible D gene TRBD1, 6 bases. The V end was cut by 6 bases, the J end by 4 bases, with 9 bases between. The CDR3 is made up of 12 amino acids. Germline V gives CDR1 MDHEN, CDR2 SYDVKM. The CDR3 is CASSPGVTEAFF. Written as DNA, the CDR3 is TGTGCCAGCAGCCCAGGGGTCACTGAAGCTTTCTTT.

This clone was observed a handful of times. The chain uses TRBV4-2 and TRBJ2-3, with 7 bases matching TRBD2. J was trimmed by 0 bases and V by 2 bases; bases with no gene match: 2. Germline V gene sequence: CDR1 LGHNA, CDR2 YNFKEQ. The CDR3 consists of 15 residues. Written as DNA, the CDR3 is TGTGCCAGCAGCCAAACGGGAGGTAGCACAGATACGCAGTATTTT. Translated, it gives CASSQTGGSTDTQYF.